A selection of T cell receptor beta chains follows, all from one sample in a study of cytomegalovirus exposure and HLA in healthy donors. Only in-frame clones appear in the TCRdb table, and some are missing; sequencing was by immunoSEQ multiplex PCR. Found here are about 130,000 clones, roughly 84% of them singletons; the top ten hold 1.5% to 2%. Sequenced material: PBMCs. The receptors stem from a boy younger than 18 in good health and CMV-seronegative. The CDR3 runs from the conserved cysteine through the conserved F or W. D genes are given only for firm matches. Clone size is shown for a subset of rows, as once, few, many or a class of expanded clone.

J gene,D gene,V gene,clone size,CDR3 protein,CDR3 DNA
TRBJ2-7,.,TRBV27,.,CASSLSPQVSYEQYF,TGTGCCAGCAGTTTATCCCCCCAGGTCTCCTACGAGCAGTACTTC
TRBJ2-3,TRBD1,TRBV15,.,CATSRADRAGTQYF,TGTGCCACCAGCAGAGCGGACAGGGCGGGTACGCAGTATTTT
TRBJ2-1,TRBD2,TRBV30,.,CAWNSGGYNEQFF,TGTGCCTGGAATTCGGGAGGCTACAATGAGCAGTTCTTC
TRBJ2-3,.,TRBV25-1,.,CASSEYLREPPDTQYF,TGTGCCAGCAGTGAATACCTCCGGGAGCCCCCAGATACGCAGTATTTT
TRBJ2-7,.,TRBV5-6,.,CASSLGQLNDEQYF,TGTGCCAGCAGCTTGGGACAGCTGAACGACGAGCAGTACTTC
TRBJ1-2,TRBD1,TRBV6-5,.,CASRPDRGIYGYTF,TGTGCCAGCAGACCCGACAGGGGAATCTATGGCTACACCTTC
TRBJ1-2,TRBD1,TRBV18,.,CASSQEERQGSYGYTF,TGTGCCAGCTCTCAGGAGGAGCGACAGGGGTCCTATGGCTACACCTTC
TRBJ1-2,.,TRBV7-3,once,CASSLGTRNDGYTF,TGTGCCAGCAGCTTAGGGACACGTAATGATGGCTACACCTTC
TRBJ1-1,.,TRBV9,.,CASSPYMMGGSGYTEAFF,TGTGCCAGCAGCCCATATATGATGGGTGGATCGGGGTACACTGAAGCTTTCTTT
TRBJ2-1,.,TRBV6-1,.,CASSRDYFINEQFF,TGTGCCAGCAGCAGGGATTATTTCATCAATGAGCAGTTCTTC
TRBJ2-7,.,TRBV5-1,.,CASSLGSGKANEQYF,TGCGCCAGCAGCTTGGGGAGTGGCAAAGCAAACGAGCAGTACTTC
TRBJ1-4,TRBD1,TRBV7-9,.,CASSSRQGNEKLFF,TGTGCCAGCAGCTCCAGACAGGGTAATGAAAAACTGTTTTTT
TRBJ1-1,TRBD1,TRBV10-3,.,CAISESIGQGDLEAFF,TGTGCCATCAGTGAGTCGATAGGGCAGGGGGATCTTGAAGCTTTCTTT
TRBJ2-1,TRBD1,TRBV5-1,.,CASSPAPDRVQQFF,TGCGCCAGCAGCCCGGCCCCGGACAGGGTACAGCAGTTCTTC
TRBJ2-5,TRBD1,TRBV4-3,.,CASSQEHRGETQYF,TGCGCCAGCAGCCAAGAGCACAGGGGTGAGACCCAGTACTTC
TRBJ1-1,.,TRBV6-1,once,CASSERAGLAFF,TGTGCCAGCAGTGAAAGGGCGGGGTTAGCTTTCTTT
TRBJ2-1,TRBD1,TRBV7-9,.,CASSEGQGAINEQFF,TGTGCCAGCAGCGAAGGACAGGGGGCCATCAATGAGCAGTTCTTC
TRBJ2-5,TRBD2,TRBV5-1,.,CASSLLAGGSETQYF,TGCGCCAGCAGCTTGTTAGCGGGAGGCTCTGAGACCCAGTACTTC
TRBJ2-7,TRBD2,TRBV4-3,few,CASSPRLADEQYF,TGCGCCAGCAGCCCCAGACTAGCGGACGAGCAGTACTTC
TRBJ1-1,TRBD1,TRBV29-1,.,CSVEQKRTGVCSEAFF,TGCAGCGTTGAACAGAAAAGGACAGGGGTATGTAGTGAAGCTTTCTTT
TRBJ2-1,.,TRBV10-3,.,CAISGGTGEAGGPYNEQFF,TGTGCCATCAGTGGCGGGACAGGGGAGGCGGGGGGGCCTTACAATGAGCAGTTCTTC
TRBJ2-1,TRBD1,TRBV15,.,CATSWGQSNEQFF,TGTGCCACCAGCTGGGGACAGTCCAATGAGCAGTTCTTC
TRBJ1-2,.,TRBV7-9,.,CSSSSQITQVYGYTF,TGTTCCAGCAGCTCACAAATCACACAGGTCTATGGCTACACCTTC
TRBJ2-2,.,TRBV6-5,few,CASSYGESTGELFF,TGTGCCAGCAGTTACGGGGAGAGCACCGGGGAGCTGTTTTTT
TRBJ2-1,.,TRBV2,.,CASSEIAGAAYNEQFF,TGTGCCAGCAGTGAAATCGCGGGGGCAGCCTACAATGAGCAGTTCTTC
TRBJ2-5,.,TRBV9,.,CASSQSDRRGETQYF,TGTGCCAGCAGCCAATCGGACCGACGAGGGGAGACCCAGTACTTC
TRBJ2-7,TRBD1,TRBV14,.,CASSNNRGLAYEQYF,TGTGCCAGCAGCAACAACAGGGGGCTGGCCTACGAGCAGTACTTC
TRBJ2-4,.,TRBV6-1,.,CASKKMDRNIQYF,TGTGCCAGCAAGAAAATGGACAGAAACATTCAGTACTTC
TRBJ2-4,.,TRBV6-1,.,CASSSSGAKNIQYF,TGTGCCAGCAGTAGTAGCGGAGCCAAAAACATTCAGTACTTC
TRBJ1-1,.,TRBV4-3,few,CASSHRRDTEAFF,TGCGCCAGCAGCCATCGGAGGGACACTGAAGCTTTCTTT
TRBJ1-5,TRBD1,TRBV7-8,.,CASSLRKGQGSQPQHF,TGTGCCAGCAGCTTAAGGAAGGGACAGGGTTCTCAGCCCCAGCATTTT
TRBJ1-4,TRBD1,TRBV4-3,.,CASSQVGQGDEKLFF,TGCGCCAGCAGCCAAGTGGGACAGGGGGATGAAAAACTGTTTTTT
TRBJ1-2,.,TRBV11-2,.,CASSLYRTVSYGYTF,TGTGCCAGCAGCTTATATCGGACTGTGAGCTATGGCTACACCTTC
TRBJ1-2,.,TRBV4-3,few,CASSQGTGNGYTF,TGCGCCAGCAGCCAAGGTACAGGGAATGGCTACACCTTC
TRBJ2-2,.,TRBV4-1,.,CASSQPTGTGELFF,TGCGCCAGCAGCCAACCAACCGGCACCGGGGAGCTGTTTTTT
TRBJ1-2,.,TRBV2,.,CASTRRQPGYTF,TGTGCCAGCACCCGCAGACAGCCGGGCTACACCTTC
TRBJ1-1,.,TRBV7-6,.,CASSLISLSWNTEAFF,TGTGCCAGCAGCTTAATATCTCTTAGTTGGAACACTGAAGCTTTCTTT
TRBJ2-7,.,TRBV5-1,.,CASSLDRGFSYEQYF,TGCGCCAGCAGCTTGGACCGGGGGTTTTCCTACGAGCAGTACTTC
TRBJ1-5,.,TRBV4-2,once,CASSQDQGISNQPQHF,TGTGCCAGCAGCCAAGATCAGGGGATTAGCAATCAGCCCCAGCATTTT
TRBJ1-5,.,TRBV2,.,CASRPRIVGGNQPQHF,TGTGCCAGCAGGCCAAGGATAGTCGGGGGCAATCAGCCCCAGCATTTT
TRBJ1-1,TRBD1,TRBV4-1,.,CASRGMTGRTEAFF,TGCGCCAGCAGGGGTATGACAGGGAGGACTGAAGCTTTCTTT
TRBJ2-7,TRBD1,TRBV19,.,CASSPRTGNPYEQYF,TGTGCCAGTAGTCCCCGGACAGGGAATCCCTACGAGCAGTACTTC
TRBJ2-1,.,TRBV7-8,once,CASSLLLATYNEQFF,TGTGCCAGCAGCTTATTACTCGCCACCTACAATGAGCAGTTCTTC
TRBJ2-3,TRBD2,TRBV5-4,.,CASSLEGGGAGDTQYF,TGTGCCAGCAGCTTGGAAGGCGGGGGGGCCGGGGATACGCAGTATTTT
TRBJ1-1,.,TRBV4-3,.,CASSYEPASGNTEAFF,TGCGCCAGCAGCTATGAACCCGCTTCGGGGAACACTGAAGCTTTCTTT
TRBJ2-5,.,TRBV7-8,.,CASSLGGSQETQYF,TGTGCCAGCAGCTTAGGTGGCAGCCAAGAGACCCAGTACTTC
TRBJ2-7,.,TRBV7-9,.,CASSQIGTSVREQYF,TGTGCCAGCAGCCAAATCGGGACATCGGTGAGGGAGCAGTACTTC
TRBJ2-7,TRBD1,TRBV19,.,CASSVGQGAYEQYF,TGTGCCAGTAGTGTCGGCCAGGGGGCTTACGAGCAGTACTTC
TRBJ2-7,.,TRBV4-1,.,CASSSKEGNEQYF,TGCGCCAGCAGCTCGAAGGAGGGGAACGAGCAGTACTTC
TRBJ1-6,TRBD1,TRBV18,.,CASSFPGQGADSPLHF,TGTGCCAGCTCGTTCCCGGGACAGGGGGCTGATTCACCCCTCCACTTT
TRBJ1-5,.,TRBV19,.,CASSIEGRGSNQPQHF,TGTGCCAGTAGTATAGAAGGCAGGGGTAGCAATCAGCCCCAGCATTTT